A selection of T cell receptor beta chains follows, all from one sample in a study of blood T cell repertoires in COVID-19. The repertoire was sequenced with immunoSEQ multiplex PCR; TCRdb's copy has only in-frame clones and lacks some. The data hold 200,000 to 250,000 clones, with 85% to 90% observed a single time. Material for sequencing was peripheral blood. These receptors all come from a man in his 60s who had recovered from COVID-19. Both conserved end residues are part of each CDR3. D genes are given only for firm matches. Expanded clones are given a class, and other clones once, few, many or no size at all.

CDR3 length,V gene,clone size,D gene,J gene,CDR3 protein,CDR3 DNA
16,TRBV19,-,TRBD1,TRBJ1-2,CASSLDSSRTGYGYTF,TGTGCCAGTAGTTTGGACTCGTCCAGGACAGGGTATGGCTACACCTTC
13,TRBV2,-,-,TRBJ1-2,CASRWEAAYGYTF,TGTGCCAGCAGGTGGGAGGCGGCCTATGGCTACACCTTC
13,TRBV19,-,-,TRBJ2-7,CASSIPGSYEQYF,TGTGCCAGTAGTATCCCGGGTTCCTACGAGCAGTACTTC
14,TRBV9,-,-,TRBJ1-2,CASSPTTGMGGYTF,TGTGCCAGCAGCCCTACTACAGGGATGGGGGGCTACACCTTC
14,TRBV19,few,-,TRBJ1-1,CASSYGGLNTEAFF,TGTGCCAGTAGTTATGGGGGCTTGAACACTGAAGCTTTCTTT
14,TRBV7-3,-,-,TRBJ2-5,CASSYAGTQETQYF,TGTGCCAGCAGCTACGCAGGGACTCAAGAGACCCAGTACTTC
16,TRBV19,-,TRBD1,TRBJ1-1,CASSKGARGGYTEAFF,TGTGCCAGTAGTAAGGGGGCCCGGGGGGGCTACACTGAAGCTTTCTTT
16,TRBV6-5,-,-,TRBJ1-2,CASSYGAGKTPDGYTF,TGTGCCAGCAGTTACGGGGCAGGGAAAACACCAGATGGCTACACCTTC
14,TRBV19,-,-,TRBJ2-7,CASHSGTNPYEQYF,TGTGCCAGTCACTCAGGGACAAATCCCTACGAGCAGTACTTC
14,TRBV14,-,-,TRBJ1-6,CASSLGHYNSPLHF,TGTGCCAGCAGCCTTGGACACTATAATTCACCCCTCCACTTT
14,TRBV2,-,-,TRBJ2-2,CASKLQGGTGELFF,TGTGCCAGCAAACTACAGGGAGGGACCGGGGAGCTGTTTTTT
17,TRBV6-2/TRBV6-3,-,TRBD2,TRBJ2-7,CASSKTSGRANSYEQYF,TGTGCCAGCAGCAAGACTAGCGGGAGGGCTAACTCCTACGAGCAGTACTTC
13,TRBV27,-,-,TRBJ2-7,CASSLLEGREQYF,TGTGCCAGCAGTTTATTAGAGGGTCGCGAGCAGTACTTC
13,TRBV15,-,-,TRBJ1-1,CATKGVQYTEAFF,TGTGCCACCAAGGGAGTACAGTATACTGAAGCTTTCTTT
14,TRBV7-3,few,-,TRBJ1-1,CASRSGSVNTEAFF,TGTGCCAGCAGATCGGGTTCCGTAAACACTGAAGCTTTCTTT
13,TRBV3-1/TRBV3-2,many,-,TRBJ1-3,CASSGGRGNTIYF,TGTGCCAGCAGCGGGGGCCGTGGAAACACCATATATTTT
13,TRBV27,-,TRBD1,TRBJ1-1,CASRGQVGTEAFF,TGTGCCAGCAGGGGACAGGTTGGGACTGAAGCTTTCTTT
15,TRBV19,-,TRBD1,TRBJ2-5,CASSRDSWRLETQYF,TGTGCCAGTAGTCGGGACAGCTGGCGACTTGAGACCCAGTACTTC
15,TRBV28,-,TRBD2,TRBJ2-1,CASSLSSGSRNEQFF,TGTGCCAGCAGTTTATCTAGCGGGAGTCGTAATGAGCAGTTCTTC
17,TRBV7-6,-,TRBD2,TRBJ2-7,CASSPGTGGTSFYEQYF,TGTGCCAGCAGCCCTGGGACCGGAGGGACTAGTTTCTACGAGCAGTACTTC
14,TRBV6-5,-,-,TRBJ1-1,CASTLTQGATEAFF,TGTGCCAGCACTCTAACACAGGGCGCCACTGAAGCTTTCTTT
15,TRBV30,-,TRBD1,TRBJ1-6,CAWATGGAGNSPLHF,TGTGCCTGGGCGACAGGGGGCGCGGGAAATTCACCCCTCCACTTT
17,TRBV5-4,-,-,TRBJ2-1,CASSLGSRPASYNEQFF,TGTGCCAGCAGCTTGGGTAGCAGACCAGCCTCCTACAATGAGCAGTTCTTC
14,TRBV6-5,-,-,TRBJ2-7,CASSTRDTSYEQYF,TGTGCCAGCAGCACGAGGGATACGAGCTACGAGCAGTACTTC
15,TRBV9,-,TRBD2,TRBJ2-1,CASASAGGSYNEQFF,TGTGCCAGCGCGTCGGCGGGAGGGTCCTACAATGAGCAGTTCTTC
16,TRBV27,-,TRBD2,TRBJ2-2,CASSLLRTSVSGELFF,TGTGCCAGCAGTTTACTCCGGACTAGTGTTTCCGGGGAGCTGTTTTTT
14,TRBV27,-,TRBD1,TRBJ2-5,CASSFSGQQETQYF,TGTGCCAGCAGTTTTTCGGGACAGCAAGAGACCCAGTACTTC
17,TRBV4-3,-,TRBD1,TRBJ1-3,CASSQGTGLGSGNTIYF,TGCGCCAGCAGCCAAGGGACAGGGTTAGGCTCTGGAAACACCATATATTTT
14,TRBV19,-,TRBD1,TRBJ2-2,CASINRGNTGELFF,TGTGCCAGTATAAACAGGGGGAACACCGGGGAGCTGTTTTTT
13,TRBV5-1,few,-,TRBJ1-3,CASKEGSGNTIYF,TGCGCCAGCAAGGAGGGCTCTGGAAACACCATATATTTT
20,TRBV24-1,-,-,TRBJ2-1,CATSDSVRQQLGGAGDEQFF,TGTGCCACCAGTGATTCCGTTCGTCAGCAGCTCGGGGGTGCTGGGGATGAGCAGTTCTTC
14,TRBV3-1/TRBV3-2,-,-,TRBJ2-7,CASSQGGQIYEQYF,TGTGCCAGCAGCCAAGGAGGACAGATTTACGAGCAGTACTTC
15,TRBV10-3,-,-,TRBJ2-7,CAISEGSILIYEQYF,TGTGCCATCAGTGAAGGGAGCATCCTCATCTACGAGCAGTACTTC